These 9 T cell receptor beta chains were sequenced from one sample in a study of blood T cell repertoires in COVID-19. The assay was immunoSEQ multiplex PCR, and TCRdb's table has in-frame clones only and misses some. The top ten clones hold 1.8% of a sample with 210,000 or so clones, less than 85% of them seen once. Material: PBMCs or T cells enriched from blood (not recorded which). The receptors were gathered from a man in his 60s who had recovered from COVID-19.

This clone appeared once. The chain recombines TRBV5-1 with TRBJ1-4; possible D gene TRBD1, 6 bases. CDR1 and CDR2 from the germline V gene are SGHRS and YFSETQ. This CDR3 has 14 amino acids. V lost 5 bases to trimming and J lost 0 bases, with 8 bases between them. As DNA, the CDR3 is TGCGCCAGCAGTTACAGGGCAACTAATGAAAAACTGTTTTTT. This sequence encodes CASSYRATNEKLFF. The complete variable domain, with remaining parts taken from reference TRBV5-1 and TRBJ1-4, reads KAGVTQTPRYLIKTRGQQVTLSCSPISGHRSVSWYQQTPGQGLQFLFEYFSETQRNKGNFPGRFSGRQFSNSRSEMNVSTLELGDSALYLCASSYRATNEKLFFGSGTQLSVL.

V usage is TRBV21-1 and J usage is TRBJ2-1; the table's D call of TRBD1 was not tested on the DNA. TRBV21-1 is a recognized pseudogene. The CDR3 is 15 residues long. DNA for the CDR3: TGTGCCAGCAGCAAAGGGGGCAGGTCCTACAATGAGCAGTTCTTC. It is translated as CASSKGGRSYNEQFF.

This clone was recorded only once. The chain is built from TRBV2 and TRBJ2-1; perhaps TRBD1 as D (6 bases). Looked up from germline, CDR1 is SNHLY and CDR2 is FYNNEI. With 2 bases removed from V and 7 bases from J, the gap between germline ends came to 12 bases. The CDR3 has 14 residues. CDR3 sequence: CASSEKGVWNEQFF. The DNA for the CDR3 is TGTGCCAGCAGTGAAAAGGGGGTCTGGAATGAGCAGTTCTTC.

The rearrangement uses TRBV6-5 and TRBJ2-2; 7 bases are shared with TRBD2. V lost 2 bases to trimming and J lost 6 bases; unmatched junction nucleotides: 0. There are 13 residues in the CDR3. Germline CDR1 reads MNHEY; CDR2 reads SVGAGI. The CDR3 DNA follows: TGTGCCAGCAGTTACCGGGAGGCCGGGGAGCTGTTTTTT. Encoded protein: CASSYREAGELFF.

The chain joins TRBV11-3 to TRBJ2-7; D gene unclear. CDR3 length equals 12 residues. Trimming stripped 5 bases from V and 4 bases from J, with 9 bases between. Germline CDR1 is SGHNT and CDR2 is YENEEA. The CDR3 nucleotides are TGTGCCAGCAGCAGACAATATTACGAGCAGTACTTC. Amino acids: CASSRQYYEQYF.

The chain carries TRBV15 and TRBJ2-4, with D perhaps matching TRBD1 (6 bases). The CDR3 has 14 residues. Trimming cost V 0 bases and J 10 bases, with 13 bases left between them. Germline CDR1 is LNHNV and CDR2 is YYDKDF (reference sequence). For the CDR3, the DNA is TGTGCCACCAGCAGAGACCCCAGGGACACGATTCAGTACTTC. This gives the protein CATSRDPRDTIQYF.

The V call is TRBV7-2, the J call TRBJ2-5; D possibly corresponds to TRBD1 (7 bases). CDR3 length: 13 amino acids. CDR1 is SGHTA and CDR2 is FQGNSA in the germline V gene. The ends were cut back, 4 bases at V and 4 bases at J, with 10 bases in the middle. The CDR3 reads CASSYQGGETQYF. For the CDR3, the DNA is TGTGCCAGCAGCTATCAGGGGGGAGAGACCCAGTACTTC.

V and J are TRBV19 and TRBJ1-5; 7 bases line up with TRBD1. The V and J ends lost 4 bases and 0 bases, in that order; junction bases with no gene match: 9. Germline values: CDR1 LNHDA, CDR2 SQIVND (reference sequence). The CDR3 length is 17 residues. The chain's CDR3 is CASSTRDSVHSNQPQHF. The CDR3 nucleotides are TGTGCCAGTAGTACCCGGGACAGCGTCCATAGCAATCAGCCCCAGCATTTT.

This rearrangement joins TRBV11-2 to TRBJ2-5; the match to TRBD2 covers 13 bases. Germline-derived CDR1 and CDR2 are SGHAT and FQNNGV. This CDR3 has 17 amino acids. With V trimmed by 5 bases and J by 4 bases, 10 bases remained unmatched. CDR3 sequence (DNA): TGTGCCAGCAGCAAAATCTGGACTAGCGGGGGCAGAGAGACCCAGTACTTC. Translation: CASSKIWTSGGRETQYF.